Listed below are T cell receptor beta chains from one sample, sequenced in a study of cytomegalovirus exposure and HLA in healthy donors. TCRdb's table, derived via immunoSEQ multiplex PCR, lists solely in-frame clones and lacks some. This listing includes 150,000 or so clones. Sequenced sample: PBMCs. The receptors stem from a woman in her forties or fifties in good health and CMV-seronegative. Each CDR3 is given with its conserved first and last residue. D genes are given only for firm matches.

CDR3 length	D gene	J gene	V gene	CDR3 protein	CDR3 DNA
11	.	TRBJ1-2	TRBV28	CASRLAGGYTF	TGTGCCAGCAGATTAGCAGGCGGCTACACCTTC
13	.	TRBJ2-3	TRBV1	CTSTWDWGDTQYF	TGCACCAGCACCTGGGACTGGGGGGATACGCAGTATTTT
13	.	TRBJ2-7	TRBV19	CASSIRGNNEQYF	TGTGCCAGTAGTATACGGGGAAATAACGAGCAGTACTTC
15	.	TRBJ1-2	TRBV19	CASSMESSGGYGYTF	TGTGCCAGTAGTATGGAGTCGAGTGGAGGATATGGCTACACCTTC
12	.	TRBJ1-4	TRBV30	CAWSRSGEKLFF	TGTGCCTGGAGTCGTTCAGGTGAAAAACTGTTTTTT
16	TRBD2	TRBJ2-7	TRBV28	CASSGLAGRVTYEQYF	TGTGCCAGCTCGGGACTAGCGGGACGAGTTACCTACGAGCAGTACTTC
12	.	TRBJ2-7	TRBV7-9	CASSLAAYEQYF	TGTGCCAGCAGCTTAGCCGCCTACGAGCAGTACTTC
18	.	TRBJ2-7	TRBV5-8	CASSLGPPGHRVSYEQYF	TGTGCCAGCAGCTTGGGTCCCCCGGGACACCGAGTTTCCTACGAGCAGTACTTC
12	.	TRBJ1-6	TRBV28	CASSLLRSPLHF	TGTGCCAGCAGTTTGTTGCGTTCACCCCTCCACTTT
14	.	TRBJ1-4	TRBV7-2	CASTLGTGSEKLFF	TGTGCCAGCACCCTAGGGACTGGTTCCGAAAAACTGTTTTTT
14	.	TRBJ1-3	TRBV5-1	CASSLESQGNTIYF	TGCGCCAGCAGCTTGGAGTCGCAGGGAAACACCATATATTTT
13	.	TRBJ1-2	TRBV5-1	CASSWEDSYGYTF	TGCGCCAGCAGCTGGGAAGACAGCTACGGCTACACCTTC
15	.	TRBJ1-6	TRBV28	CASSRETVHNSPLHF	TGTGCCAGCAGTAGAGAGACAGTCCATAATTCACCCCTCCACTTT
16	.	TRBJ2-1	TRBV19	CASSLGGVRARNEQFF	TGTGCCAGTAGTCTTGGCGGGGTGAGGGCCAGGAATGAGCAGTTCTTC
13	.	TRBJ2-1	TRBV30	CAWKQGVFNEQFF	TGTGCCTGGAAGCAAGGGGTTTTCAATGAGCAGTTCTTC
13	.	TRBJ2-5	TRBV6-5	CASTRDFQETQYF	TGTGCCAGCACCCGGGACTTCCAAGAGACCCAGTACTTC
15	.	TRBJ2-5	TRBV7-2	CASSLSVRGGETQYF	TGTGCCAGCAGCTTAAGCGTCCGGGGTGGGGAGACCCAGTACTTC
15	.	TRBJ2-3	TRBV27	CASSLSVPSRYTQYF	TGTGCCAGCAGTTTATCTGTACCTTCACGGTATACGCAGTATTTT